This note documents a single TCR beta chain sequence. This specimen belongs to a study of control samples from healthy donors and cancer patients. TCRdb's table, derived via immunoSEQ multiplex PCR, lists solely in-frame clones and lacks some. The sample gives roughly 88,000 clones, approximately 86% of which show up once; more than 15% is in the top ten. CDR3 size: 14 residues. Trimming took 5 bases from V and 8 from J, leaving 16 bases between them. CDR1 SGHAT and CDR2 FQNNGV come from the germline V gene. V is TRBV11-2 and J is TRBJ2-1; D may match TRBD1 or TRBD2 (5 bases each). The material sequenced was blood. The clonotype was recovered from a young man in good health. CDR3 nucleotides: TGTGCCAGCAGCCCCGGGGCCTCCCTGCATGAGCAGTTCTTC. It specifies CASSPGASLHEQFF.